This entry lists 9 T cell receptor beta chains sequenced from one sample in a study of T cell responses to AZD1222 COVID-19 vaccine. Generated by immunoSEQ multiplex PCR, the TCRdb table keeps only in-frame clones and is missing some. The repertoire holds 85,000 to 120,000 clones, with approximately 84% as singletons. The sequences come from peripheral blood, collected on day 0 of AZD1222 vaccination. Receptors were obtained from an adult in good health.

J is TRBJ1-2 and V is TRBV2; 7 bases align to TRBD1. V lost 5 bases to trimming and J lost 8 bases; unmatched junction nucleotides: 8. Germline V gene data show CDR1 as SNHLY and CDR2 as FYNNEI. CDR3 length: 13 amino acids. The CDR3 is CASSFGQGEGYTF. The CDR3 nucleotides are TGTGCCAGCAGTTTCGGGCAGGGGGAAGGCTACACCTTC.

This chain connects TRBV28 to TRBJ2-1; TRBD2 is a possible D gene (6 bases). The V gene's germline CDR1 is MDHEN and CDR2 SYDVKM. This CDR3 contains 12 residues. V was cut by 5 bases and J by 6 bases, with 8 bases left in between. CDR3 nucleotides: TGTGCCAGCAGTCCGGGAGCCAATGAGCAGTTCTTC. Its protein product is CASSPGANEQFF.

This sequence joins TRBV6-5 and TRBJ2-7, with unresolved D. The germline V gene encodes CDR1 MNHEY and CDR2 SVGAGI. Deletions cut 2 bases from V and 4 bases from J, with 15 bases between. The CDR3 extends over 15 amino acids. CDR3 nucleotide sequence: TGTGCCAGCAGTTACACTCGCCATTTTGGGTACGAGCAGTACTTC. Amino acid sequence: CASSYTRHFGYEQYF.

This sequence joins TRBV6-2 or TRBV6-3 and TRBJ2-2; maybe TRBD2 (5 bases). Germline V gene sequence: CDR1 MNHEY, CDR2 SVGEGT. V lost 5 bases to trimming and J lost 6 bases, with 28 bases between them. The CDR3 contains 19 residues. The CDR3 sequence is CASSLIAARTGGGAGELFF. The CDR3 coding sequence is TGTGCCAGCAGTCTAATCGCCGCCCGGACCGGCGGAGGAGCCGGGGAGCTGTTTTTT.

The count of this clone is one. The chain couples TRBV18 to TRBJ1-2, with 7 bases fitting TRBD1. Germline CDR1 is KGHSH and CDR2 is LQKENI. This CDR3 is 15 amino acids long. V lost 6 bases, J lost 3 bases, and 10 bases stayed unmatched. The CDR3, as DNA: TGTGCCAGCTCGGGGGAGACAGGGCCATACTATGGCTACACCTTC. Its protein product is CASSGETGPYYGYTF.

A few counts support this clone. V gene TRBV6-1 combines with J gene TRBJ1-2, with D unresolved. Trimming took 2 bases from V and 4 from J, leaving 11 bases between them. Germline lookup yields CDR1 MNHNS and CDR2 SASEGT. The CDR3 sequence is 14 residues long. CDR3 amino acids: CASSESGVGYGYTF. Here the CDR3 DNA reads TGTGCCAGCAGTGAATCCGGGGTCGGCTATGGCTACACCTTC.

The CDR3 here is CASTRTGGNSPLHF. The CDR3 DNA reads as TGTGCCAGCACCCGGACAGGGGGCAACTCACCCCTCCACTTT. The chain is built from TRBV27 and TRBJ1-6; 11 bases map to TRBD1. Per germline, CDR1 MNHEY and CDR2 SMNVEV (reference sequence). V lost 7 bases and J lost 10; bases outside the gene matches: 6. The CDR3 contains 14 residues.

The chain has TRBV5-6 and TRBJ2-1; D gene uncertain. The germline V gene encodes CDR1 SGHDT and CDR2 YYEEEE. The V end was cut by 6 bases, the J end by 4 bases, with 5 bases between. This CDR3 spans 11 amino acids. The CDR3 nucleotides are TGTGCCAGCACCACATACAATGAGCAGTTCTTC. It translates to CASTTYNEQFF.

The rearrangement links TRBV7-2 to TRBJ2-2; 7 bases fit TRBD2. After removal of 6 bases from V and 1 base from J, the junction contained 8 bases not matched to a gene. Germline CDR1 is SGHTA and CDR2 is FQGNSA. The CDR3 is 16 residues long. The CDR3 DNA follows: TGTGCCAGCAGTTTGGCGGGAGCCTGGAACACCGGGGAGCTGTTTTTT. Its protein product is CASSLAGAWNTGELFF. The full variable domain, with the rest looked up from reference TRBV7-2 and TRBJ2-2, is GAGVSQSPSNKVTEKGKDVELRCDPISGHTALYWYRQSLGQGLEFLIYFQGNSAPDKSGLPSDRFSAERTGGSVSTLTIQRTQQEDSAVYLCASSLAGAWNTGELFFGEGSRLTVL.